One and the same sample provided the 29 T cell receptor beta chains below, sequenced in a study of blood T cell repertoires in COVID-19. Using immunoSEQ multiplex PCR, the repertoire was profiled, and TCRdb retains in-frame clones only, with some absent. This table has about 220,000 clones, roughly 84% appearing once. Material for sequencing was peripheral blood. The receptors originated from a woman of 80 years or more with acute or convalescent COVID-19.

This clone was detected a few times. The same CDR3 arises from other DNA sequences in this sample as well. This chain uses TRBV3-1 (or the pseudogene TRBV3-2) with TRBJ1-6, with 10 positions matching TRBD1. Trimming at V came to 3 bases and at J to 7 bases, leaving 0 bases not matched to a gene. The germline V gene has CDR1 LGHDT and CDR2 YNNKEL (reference sequence). The CDR3 has 14 residues. The CDR3 spells CASSQGQGNSPLHF. The CDR3 nucleotides are TGTGCCAGCAGCCAGGGACAGGGGAATTCACCCCTCCACTTT.

The chain recombines TRBV6-6 with TRBJ1-5; D gene unclear. The CDR3 has 15 residues. Germline loops: CDR1 MNHNY, CDR2 SVGAGI (reference sequence). With 6 bases removed from V and 2 bases from J, the gap between germline ends came to 14 bases. CDR3 coding DNA: TGTGCCAGCAGGGTCCCAGGCCCTGGCAATCAGCCCCAGCATTTT. Translated: CASRVPGPGNQPQHF.

The chain couples TRBV2 to TRBJ1-6; 9 bases are shared with TRBD1. Germline loops: CDR1 SNHLY, CDR2 FYNNEI. CDR3 length: 16 residues. Germline trimming cut 3 bases from V and 10 bases from J; bases unmatched to any gene: 10. As DNA, the CDR3 is TGTGCCAGCAGTGATCCTAAACAGGGGGCGAAATCACCCCTCCACTTT. It codes for CASSDPKQGAKSPLHF.

The genes are TRBV7-2 and TRBJ2-7; TRBD2 aligns across 8 bases. Unmatched junction bases numbered 4, after V lost 4 bases and J lost 2 bases. CDR1 is SGHTA and CDR2 is FQGNSA in the germline V gene. The CDR3 loop spans 14 amino acids. CDR3 nucleotide sequence: TGTGCCAGCAGCTCAACTAGCGGACCCTACGAGCAGTACTTC. This gives the protein CASSSTSGPYEQYF.

The chain uses TRBV5-8 and TRBJ1-1, with 10 bases lining up with TRBD1. From germline, CDR1 is SGHTS and CDR2 YDEGEE. V lost 3 bases, J lost 6 bases, and 5 bases stayed unmatched. The CDR3 is made up of 14 amino acids. The chain's CDR3 is CASSSGQGFSEAFF. The CDR3 nucleotides are TGTGCCAGCAGCTCGGGACAGGGGTTCTCTGAAGCTTTCTTT.

The chain couples TRBV5-5 to TRBJ2-5; a weak D match, TRBD1 (5 bases). Between the trimmed V and J ends, which lost 0 bases and 4 bases, there was a span of 16 bases. CDR1 is SGHKS and CDR2 is YYEKEE in the germline V gene (reference sequence). The CDR3 is 16 amino acids. CDR3 nucleotides: TGTGCCAGCAGCTTGGACCCAGGGATGGTCACAGAGACCCAGTACTTC. It codes for CASSLDPGMVTETQYF.

V usage is TRBV9 and J usage is TRBJ2-2; 10 nucleotides match TRBD1. Germline V lookup: CDR1 SGDLS, CDR2 YYNGEE. The CDR3 spans 15 residues. V was clipped by 5 bases and J by 4 bases; unmatched bases: 5. The CDR3 here is CASRLDRGPTGELFF. CDR3 bases: TGTGCCAGCAGACTCGACAGGGGGCCCACCGGGGAGCTGTTTTTT.

The V gene is TRBV9, the J gene TRBJ1-2; 7 bases align to TRBD1. The CDR3 covers 15 residues. Losses at the gene ends were 3 bases for V and 3 bases for J; bases not matched to a gene: 8. The germline CDR1 and CDR2 sequences are SGDLS and YYNGEE. CDR3 nucleotide sequence: TGTGCCAGCAGCGCCCCCCAGGGGGGTTACTATGGCTACACCTTC. Protein: CASSAPQGGYYGYTF.

This clone was recorded a few times. The chain is built from TRBV4-2 and TRBJ1-3; D is perhaps TRBD1 (5 bases). V was cut by 4 bases and J by 0 bases, with 13 bases left in between. The CDR3 loop spans 16 amino acids. Per germline, CDR1 LGHNA and CDR2 YNFKEQ. CDR3 DNA: TGTGCCAGCAGCCGAGAAGGACAAGTCTCTGGAAACACCATATATTTT. Translating it yields CASSREGQVSGNTIYF.

The rearrangement links TRBV29-1 to TRBJ2-7; 7 nucleotides match TRBD2. V was clipped by 7 bases and J by 6 bases; unmatched bases: 12. In germline, CDR1 is SQVTM, CDR2 ANQGSEA. The CDR3 runs 13 residues. CDR3 in amino acids: CSAVGLLRGEQYF. CDR3 bases: TGCAGCGCAGTGGGACTACTAAGGGGCGAGCAGTACTTC.

The chain employs TRBV4-3 and TRBJ2-1; the match to TRBD2 covers 9 bases. This CDR3 is built from 20 residues. V was pared by 1 base and J by 5 bases, with 18 bases of the junction left unmatched. Germline assignment: CDR1 LGHNA and CDR2 YSLEER. CDR3 DNA sequence: TGCGCCAGCAGCCAAGCTACTCGCGGGGGGGGGATGGCCTTCGACAATGAGCAGTTCTTC. Protein: CASSQATRGGGMAFDNEQFF.

The chain combines TRBV5-4 with TRBJ1-3; 7 nucleotides agree with TRBD1. After removal of 3 bases from V and 0 bases from J, the junction contained 9 bases not matched to a gene. The CDR3 totals 17 residues. CDR1 is SGHNT, CDR2 YYREEE, per germline (reference sequence). The CDR3 DNA is TGTGCCAGCAGCTCCGCCGGGACAGCTAGCTCTGGAAACACCATATATTTT. Encoded protein: CASSSAGTASSGNTIYF.

J is TRBJ2-5 and V is TRBV30, with 8 bases identical to TRBD2. The V gene's germline CDR1 is GTSNPN and CDR2 SVGIG (reference sequence). The CDR3 has 16 residues. With V trimmed by 2 bases and J by 10 bases, 18 bases remained unmatched. CDR3 sequence: CAWSTGLAGLLRFQYF. CDR3 nucleotides: TGTGCCTGGAGTACCGGGCTAGCGGGTCTCCTACGATTCCAGTACTTC.

In the case of this clone: At one end, the junction sequence differs from germline, possibly due to a read error. The rearrangement links TRBV6-1 to TRBJ1-2; D call uncertain. CDR1 MNHNS and CDR2 SASEGT come from the germline V gene. The CDR3 is 13 residues long. The CDR3 nucleotides read TGTGCCAGCAGCGAAGTATCCTACTATGGCTACACCTTC. Residues: CASSEVSYYGYTF.

This clone appeared a few times. An end of the junction does not agree with germline; a read error may underlie this. This chain's CDR3 is CSAREVPSPVF. CDR3 nucleotide sequence: TGCAGTGCTAGAGAGGTTCCATCTCCGGTTTTT. V usage is TRBV20-1 and J usage is TRBJ1-4; no firm D call. The germline V gene has CDR1 DFQATT and CDR2 SNEGSKA (reference sequence). The CDR3 totals 11 residues.

The rearrangement uses TRBV7-2 and TRBJ2-5; possibly TRBD2 for D (7 bases). Trimming left V 5 bases short and J 5 bases short, with 9 bases between. CDR3 length: 12 residues. CDR1 SGHTA and CDR2 FQGNSA come from the germline V gene. The DNA for the CDR3 is TGTGCCAGCAGCAAGGGGGGGGAGACCCAGTACTTC. This translates into CASSKGGETQYF.

The chain's CDR3 is CASSLSGGDQPQHF. The CDR3 nucleotides read TGTGCCAGCAGCTTAAGTGGGGGGGATCAGCCCCAGCATTTT. The rearrangement joins TRBV7-2 to TRBJ1-5, with a possible D match to TRBD1 (5 bases). V was pared by 2 bases and J by 5 bases, with 10 bases between. CDR1 and CDR2 from the germline V gene are SGHTA and FQGNSA. The CDR3 covers 14 residues.

In this sample, this clone turned up a few times. This chain connects TRBV6-5 to TRBJ1-2; no definite D call. CDR3 length: 16 amino acids. Germline CDR1 and CDR2: MNHEY and SVGAGI. Trimming cost V 4 bases and J 4 bases, with 19 bases left between them. In DNA form, the CDR3 reads TGTGCCAGCAGTTCGTACTCCCGAACAGCCAGCTATGGCTACACCTTC. Protein: CASSSYSRTASYGYTF.

In its sample, this clone was seen a few times. The gene calls are TRBV11-3 and TRBJ2-4, with TRBD2 identical over 9 bases. Germline V gives CDR1 SGHNT, CDR2 YENEEA. CDR3 length equals 15 residues. V lost 5 bases, J lost 4 bases, and 6 bases stayed unmatched. The CDR3 region has the DNA TGTGCCAGCAGCCCGAGGACTAGCGAAAAAAACATTCAGTACTTC. It yields the protein CASSPRTSEKNIQYF.

This sequence joins TRBV7-2 and TRBJ2-5; perhaps TRBD1 as D (6 bases). V was cut by 5 bases and J by 12 bases, with 22 bases left in between. The CDR3 covers 14 residues. Germline V gene data show CDR1 as SGHTA and CDR2 as FQGNSA. The CDR3 here is CASSNTSRGQKKYF. The CDR3 DNA reads TGTGCCAGCAGCAATACTTCCCGGGGACAAAAAAAGTACTTC.

This chain links TRBV7-2 with TRBJ1-5; D is undetermined. The CDR3 has 13 residues. V gave up 5 bases and J gave up 2 bases, with 7 bases separating them. Germline lookup yields CDR1 SGHTA and CDR2 FQGNSA. CDR3 residues: CASSAQGNQPQHF. CDR3 bases: TGTGCCAGCAGCGCCCAGGGCAATCAGCCCCAGCATTTT.

This clone turned up a few times. V gene TRBV4-1 combines with J gene TRBJ1-5, with 11 bases aligning to TRBD1. The trim removed 2 bases at V and 6 bases at J, leaving 3 bases unmatched. This CDR3 contains 15 residues. Per the germline V gene, CDR1 is MGHRA and CDR2 is YSYEKL. CDR3 region: CASSQNGQGAQPQHF. The CDR3 nucleotides read TGCGCCAGCAGCCAAAATGGACAGGGGGCTCAGCCCCAGCATTTT.

The chain joins TRBV20-1 to TRBJ2-7, with D unresolved. Trimming left V 4 bases short and J 5 bases short, with 9 bases between. From germline, CDR1 is DFQATT and CDR2 SNEGSKA (reference sequence). This CDR3 has 11 amino acids. The CDR3 protein is CSANSGHEQYF. CDR3 nucleotides: TGCAGTGCTAATTCTGGCCACGAGCAGTACTTC.

The J gene is TRBJ1-1, the V gene TRBV30, with 10 nucleotides matching TRBD1. V gave up 2 bases and J gave up 10 bases; unmatched junction bases: 7. Germline V gene lookup returns CDR1 GTSNPN and CDR2 SVGIG (reference sequence). The CDR3 spans 13 residues. The CDR3 nucleotides are TGTGCCTGGAGTCTCGGGACAGGGGATGGAGCTTTCTTT. It translates to CAWSLGTGDGAFF.

V usage is TRBV3-1 (or the pseudogene TRBV3-2) and J usage is TRBJ2-7, with D uncertain. Trimming removed 1 base from V and 2 bases from J, with 15 bases in between. The CDR3 sequence is 16 residues long. Germline V gene data show CDR1 as LGHDT and CDR2 as YNNKEL (reference sequence). The CDR3 spells CASSQGVAGNTYEQYF. CDR3 nucleotide sequence: TGTGCCAGCAGCCAAGGGGTGGCAGGTAACACCTACGAGCAGTACTTC.

The V gene is TRBV9, the J gene TRBJ1-4; D is uncertain. Per germline, CDR1 SGDLS and CDR2 YYNGEE. This CDR3 region has 16 residues. The V and J ends lost 0 bases and 0 bases respectively, with 9 bases between them. CDR3 region: CASSVEAGTTNEKLFF. In DNA form, the CDR3 reads TGTGCCAGCAGCGTAGAAGCGGGGACAACTAATGAAAAACTGTTTTTT. The complete variable domain, with remaining parts taken from reference TRBV9 and TRBJ1-4, reads DSGVTQTPKHLITATGQRVTLRCSPRSGDLSVYWYQQSLDQGLQFLIQYYNGEERAKGNILERFSAQQFPDLHSELNLSSLELGDSALYFCASSVEAGTTNEKLFFGSGTQLSVL.

This chain connects TRBV23-1 to TRBJ1-3; TRBD1 matches 7 bases. TRBV23-1 has ORF status, its function being uncertain. The V and J ends lost 4 bases and 3 bases, in that order; junction bases with no gene match: 6. CDR3 size: 15 residues. This chain's CDR3 is CASSPWDSRGNTIYF. The CDR3 DNA reads as TGCGCCAGCAGTCCGTGGGACAGTCGTGGAAACACCATATATTTT.

This rearrangement joins TRBV19 to TRBJ2-2; no clear D. There are 14 residues in the CDR3. Deletions cut 3 bases from V and 2 bases from J, with 7 bases between. Germline V gene lookup returns CDR1 LNHDA and CDR2 SQIVND (reference sequence). As DNA, the CDR3 is TGTGCCAGTAGTATGAACAGAAACACCGGGGAGCTGTTTTTT. Translated: CASSMNRNTGELFF. Drawing the rest from reference TRBV19 and TRBJ2-2, the complete variable domain is DGGITQSPKYLFRKEGQNVTLSCEQNLNHDAMYWYRQDPGQGLRLIYYSQIVNDFQKGDIAEGYSVSREKKESFPLTVTSAQKNPTAFYLCASSMNRNTGELFFGEGSRLTVL.

The rearrangement joins TRBV5-6 to TRBJ1-6; D gene ambiguous. The germline V and J ends were trimmed by 4 bases and 4 bases, with 9 bases remaining between them. This CDR3 contains 14 residues. Germline lookup yields CDR1 SGHDT and CDR2 YYEEEE. CDR3 nucleotide sequence: TGTGCCAGCAGCAACCAGAGGTATAATTCACCCCTCCACTTT. This encodes CASSNQRYNSPLHF.